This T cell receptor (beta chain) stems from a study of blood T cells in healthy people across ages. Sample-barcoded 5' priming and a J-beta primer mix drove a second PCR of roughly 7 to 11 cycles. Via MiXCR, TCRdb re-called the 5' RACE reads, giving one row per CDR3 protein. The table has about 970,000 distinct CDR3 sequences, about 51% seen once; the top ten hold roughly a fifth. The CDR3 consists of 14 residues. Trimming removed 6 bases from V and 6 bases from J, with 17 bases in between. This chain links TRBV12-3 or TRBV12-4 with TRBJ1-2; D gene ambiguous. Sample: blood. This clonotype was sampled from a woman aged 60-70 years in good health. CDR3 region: CASRLREAPHGYTF. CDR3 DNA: TGTGCCAGCAGGCTCCGAGAGGCGCCACATGGCTACACCTTC.